Below are 23 T cell receptor beta chains sequenced from a single sample in a study of blood T cell repertoires in COVID-19. This table comes from immunoSEQ multiplex PCR, and its TCRdb copy is limited to in-frame clones, with some not included. The sample yields fewer than 90,000 clones, roughly 95% seen once. Sequenced input: peripheral blood. These receptors all stem from a human donor with active COVID-19. The donor label of this sample is uncertain.

The gene calls are TRBV7-9 and TRBJ2-1; 9 bases fit TRBD2. V was clipped by 7 bases and J by 7 bases; unmatched bases: 8. Per germline, CDR1 SEHNR and CDR2 FQNEAQ (reference sequence). This CDR3 has 14 amino acids. CDR3 loop: CASNPAGGNNEQFF. In nucleotides, the CDR3 is TGTGCCAGCAATCCAGCGGGGGGAAATAATGAGCAGTTCTTC.

V gene TRBV7-2 combines with J gene TRBJ2-2, with D perhaps matching TRBD1 (5 bases). The CDR3 contains 15 residues. CDR1 and CDR2 (germline): SGHTA, FQGNSA. The V and J ends lost 5 bases and 1 base respectively, with 11 bases between them. The chain's CDR3 is CASSRGIENTGELFF. For the CDR3, the DNA is TGTGCCAGCAGCAGGGGCATTGAGAACACCGGGGAGCTGTTTTTT.

CDR3 sequence: CASSKGQGIYEQYF. The CDR3 DNA follows: TGTGCCAGCAGTAAGGGACAGGGGATTTACGAGCAGTACTTC. The V call is TRBV6-5, the J call TRBJ2-7; TRBD1 aligns across 10 bases. The trim removed 5 bases at V and 4 bases at J, leaving 5 bases unmatched. Germline V gene sequence: CDR1 MNHEY, CDR2 SVGAGI. This CDR3 spans 14 amino acids.

V and J are TRBV7-7 and TRBJ2-2, with TRBD2 identical over 13 bases. The CDR3 has 16 residues. CDR1 is SSHAT and CDR2 is FNYEAQ in the germline V gene (reference sequence). After removal of 5 bases from V and 5 bases from J, the junction contained 5 bases not matched to a gene. CDR3 in amino acids: CASSLLAGGRTGELFF. CDR3 bases: TGTGCCAGCAGCCTACTAGCGGGGGGGCGAACCGGGGAGCTGTTTTTT. The complete variable domain, with remaining parts taken from reference TRBV7-7 and TRBJ2-2, reads GAGVSQSPRYKVTKRGQDVTLRCDPISSHATLYWYQQALGQGPEFLTYFNYEAQPDKSGLPSDRFSAERPEGSISTLTIQRTEQRDSAMYRCASSLLAGGRTGELFFGEGSRLTVL.

The chain couples TRBV6-4 to TRBJ2-2, with D perhaps matching TRBD2 (6 bases). The CDR3 has 14 amino acids. V was shortened by 6 bases and J by 4 bases, with 12 bases between the two germline ends. Germline CDR1 is MRHNA and CDR2 is SNTAGT. In DNA, the CDR3 is TGTGCCAGCAGCAGAGATAGCGGCACCGGGGAGCTGTTTTTT. Translation: CASSRDSGTGELFF.

This clone was seen only once. The chain uses TRBV15 and TRBJ1-5; no firm D call. CDR1 LNHNV and CDR2 YYDKDF come from the germline V gene (reference sequence). V was trimmed by 5 bases and J by 3 bases, leaving 11 bases between them. CDR3 length: 14 amino acids. CDR3 loop: CATSLLRDNQPQHF. CDR3 DNA: TGTGCCACCAGCTTGCTGCGGGACAATCAGCCCCAGCATTTT.

The CDR3 spells CASSLQETQYF. In DNA, the CDR3 is TGTGCCAGCAGTTTACAAGAGACCCAGTACTTC. This sequence joins TRBV25-1 and TRBJ2-5; no definite D call. Trimming took off 5 bases at V and 2 bases at J, with 3 bases between the two ends. In germline, CDR1 is MGHDK, CDR2 SYGVNS. The CDR3 consists of 11 residues.

The chain couples TRBV7-8 to TRBJ1-2, with a weak D call TRBD1 (5 bases). With 1 base removed from V and 4 bases from J, the gap between germline ends came to 13 bases. From germline, CDR1 is SGHVS and CDR2 FQNEAQ. The CDR3 is 15 residues long. CDR3 sequence reads: CASSLVQAQGYGYTF. CDR3 DNA: TGTGCCAGCAGCTTAGTTCAGGCTCAGGGCTATGGCTACACCTTC.

The V and J genes are TRBV7-9 and TRBJ2-5; 10 nucleotides align to TRBD1. V shed 5 bases, J shed 5 bases, and the junction held 8 bases outside the gene matches. The CDR3 extends over 15 amino acids. Germline V CDR1 and CDR2: SEHNR, FQNEAQ (reference sequence). The CDR3 bases are TGTGCCAGCAGCAACCTAGGGGGACAGGGGGAGACCCAGTACTTC. Its translation is CASSNLGGQGETQYF.

V and J are TRBV10-3 and TRBJ2-7, with TRBD2 matching 7 bases. The CDR3 is 16 residues long. Looked up from germline, CDR1 is ENHRY and CDR2 is SYGVKD. J was trimmed by 6 bases and V by 0 bases; bases with no gene match: 11. CDR3: CAISESGFGEGIEQYF. The CDR3 coding sequence is TGTGCCATCAGTGAGTCCGGGTTTGGGGAGGGAATCGAGCAGTACTTC.

The gene calls are TRBV9 and TRBJ1-4; D not certain. The CDR3 runs to 11 residues. The germline V gene encodes CDR1 SGDLS and CDR2 YYNGEE. V was trimmed by 3 bases and J by 8 bases, leaving 5 bases between them. CDR3 protein: CASSGGEKLFF. CDR3 DNA: TGTGCCAGCAGCGGAGGCGAAAAACTGTTTTTT.

The rearrangement uses TRBV13 and TRBJ2-1, with 9 bases matching TRBD1. This CDR3 is 14 amino acids long. The V gene end was trimmed by 2 bases and the J gene end by 6 bases; junction bases not matched to a gene: 2. CDR1 and CDR2 from the germline V gene are PRHDT and FYEKMQ (reference sequence). CDR3 DNA sequence: TGTGCCAGCAGCTTAAGGGACAGGGTCAATGAGCAGTTCTTC. This gives the protein CASSLRDRVNEQFF.

The V and J genes are TRBV2 and TRBJ2-7; TRBD2 might be the D (5 bases). Germline assignment: CDR1 SNHLY and CDR2 FYNNEI. Trimming took off 6 bases at V and 12 bases at J, with 15 bases between the two ends. The CDR3 totals 11 residues. This CDR3 reads CASRRAREGYF. The CDR3 bases are TGTGCCAGCAGGAGAGCCCGAGAGGGGTACTTC.

The chain joins TRBV6-6 to TRBJ1-1; tentative D call: TRBD1 (6 bases). V was shortened by 5 bases and J by 1 base, with 11 bases between the two germline ends. The CDR3 is 14 residues long. In germline, CDR1 is MNHNY, CDR2 SVGAGI (reference sequence). CDR3 loop: CASSPDSQNTEAFF. In nucleotides, the CDR3 is TGTGCCAGCAGTCCGGACAGCCAGAACACTGAAGCTTTCTTT.

This clone has more than one count but fewer than ten. The chain joins TRBV19 to TRBJ2-5; 8 nucleotides match TRBD2. The germline CDR1 and CDR2 sequences are LNHDA and SQIVND (reference sequence). V lost 6 bases to trimming and J lost 5 bases; unmatched junction nucleotides: 5. The CDR3 is 13 residues long. The CDR3 sequence: CASRKRGRETQYF. The CDR3, as DNA: TGTGCCAGTAGGAAACGCGGGAGGGAGACCCAGTACTTC.

This chain connects TRBV4-3 to TRBJ2-3, with D possibly matching TRBD2 (6 bases). Between the trimmed V and J ends, which lost 0 bases and 5 bases, there was a span of 18 bases. Looked up from germline, CDR1 is LGHNA and CDR2 is YSLEER. This CDR3 region has 17 residues. The CDR3 DNA is TGCGCCAGCAGCCAAGATCTGTCCCGGGAGTGGGTAGATACGCAGTATTTT. It codes for CASSQDLSREWVDTQYF.

The rearrangement links TRBV7-2 to TRBJ2-1, with D possibly being TRBD2 (7 bases). Between the trimmed V and J ends, which lost 1 base and 4 bases, there was a span of 11 bases. The CDR3 loop spans 15 amino acids. CDR1 is SGHTA and CDR2 is FQGNSA in the germline V gene. CDR3 loop: CASSLGGGRYNEQFF. Here the CDR3 DNA reads TGTGCCAGCAGCTTAGGCGGGGGCAGATACAATGAGCAGTTCTTC. The variable domain in full, with the rest retrieved from reference TRBV7-2 and TRBJ2-1, is GAGVSQSPSNKVTEKGKDVELRCDPISGHTALYWYRQSLGQGLEFLIYFQGNSAPDKSGLPSDRFSAERTGGSVSTLTIQRTQQEDSAVYLCASSLGGGRYNEQFFGPGTRLTVL.

The chain employs TRBV5-1 and TRBJ1-3; no firm D call. The V gene's germline CDR1 is SGHRS and CDR2 YFSETQ. V was cut by 0 bases and J by 0 bases, with 10 bases left in between. This CDR3 is built from 16 residues. The CDR3 DNA follows: TGCGCCAGCAGCTTGGGTGCCATTAGCTCTGGAAACACCATATATTTT. It codes for CASSLGAISSGNTIYF.

This sequence joins TRBV4-3 and TRBJ2-2, with D uncertain. The ends were cut back, 1 base at V and 5 bases at J, with 11 bases in the middle. There are 15 residues in the CDR3. Germline assignment: CDR1 LGHNA and CDR2 YSLEER. CDR3 nucleotide sequence: TGCGCCAGCAGCCAAGGTGGCAGGTGGACCGGGGAGCTGTTTTTT. It encodes CASSQGGRWTGELFF.

The CDR3 DNA reads as TGTGCCAGCAGTGAAGATCCCTATATGTATTCACCCCTCCACTTT. Protein product: CASSEDPYMYSPLHF. The chain combines TRBV25-1 with TRBJ1-6; D unclear. The V end lost 2 bases, the J end lost 8 bases, and 13 bases lay between the germline ends. Germline values: CDR1 MGHDK, CDR2 SYGVNS. This CDR3 contains 15 residues.

This chain connects TRBV6-5 to TRBJ2-7, with D uncertain. Germline lookup yields CDR1 MNHEY and CDR2 SVGAGI. V lost 6 bases and J lost 3, with 6 bases in between. The CDR3 is 11 residues long. The CDR3 nucleotides are TGTGCCAGCAGGGTAGTCTACGAGCAGTACTTC. Translated: CASRVVYEQYF.

V and J are TRBV10-3 and TRBJ2-7, with 10 positions matching TRBD1. In germline, CDR1 is ENHRY, CDR2 SYGVKD. V lost 4 bases, J lost 2 bases, and 5 bases stayed unmatched. The CDR3 has 15 residues. CDR3 DNA: TGTGCCATCAGTGGACCGGGACAGGGGACCTACGAGCAGTACTTC. Its translation is CAISGPGQGTYEQYF.

J is TRBJ2-5 and V is TRBV3-1 (or the pseudogene TRBV3-2); TRBD2 agrees at 8 bases. The ends lost 2 bases at V and 4 bases at J; junction bases unmatched: 9. Germline lookup yields CDR1 LGHDT and CDR2 YNNKEL (reference sequence). The CDR3 is 16 amino acids. CDR3 loop: CASSQQASGSGETQYF. In DNA form, the CDR3 reads TGTGCCAGCAGCCAACAGGCCAGCGGGAGCGGAGAGACCCAGTACTTC.